Below, one T cell receptor (beta chain) is given with its context. This clone's antigen is unknown. No base qualities exist here, and no much larger clone lies one base off it. The CDR3 regions of human TCRbeta chains were subjected to immunosequencing. In the source study's methods: TCRs in the repertoires were compared against a reference library of SARS-CoV-2-specific TCRs that had been generated with the MIRA antigen-specificity platform. Breadth was defined as the fraction of unique TCRs that were SARS-CoV-2-associated, and depth was defined as the fraction of total T cells that were SARS-CoV-2-associated. Each spike-specific TCR was assigned to its reactive spike region and to a CD4 or CD8 class using the MIRA data. Log10-transformed breadth and depth values were compared by one-way ANOVA with Sidak's multiple comparisons tests. Not all clones reach the TCRdb copy of this immuneACCESS table, which keeps in-frame sequences only. Checked studies attribute under half of the gap to unresolved V genes and leave the rest unexplained. D and trimming come from the DNA, and the V and J calls and clone size come from that table. A total of 150,000 to 250,000 clones appear in this sample, approximately 91% of them only once. The ten largest account for nearly 3.5% of the sample.

The meaning of the sample's time point label: about 28 days (+/-7) after the second vaccine dose. Because spike-specific TCR depth and breadth did not differ between the two schedules, AZD1222 recipients who got a second dose at roughly 4 weeks were pooled with those who got a second dose at roughly 12 weeks. Vaccinee samples came from UK trials COV001 and COV002, including a single-blind randomized controlled phase 2/3 trial of AZD1222 (ChAdOx1 nCoV-19) in healthy adults. Trial participant PBMC samples were collected at day 0 and day 28 after the second dose for TCRbeta chain sequencing. This record comes from a study of T cell responses to AZD1222 COVID-19 vaccine (dated by TCRdb to the early 2020s). At the level of the whole study: TCR sequencing was performed for roughly 250 trial participants, of whom roughly 200 were given two doses of AZD1222 and around 26 were given two doses of MenACWY control vaccine. Trial participants were enrolled by age into subgroups of 18-55, 56-69 and 70-plus years, and around 150, 28 and 57 TCR-sequenced participants, respectively, were included in these subgroups.

Study-wide findings and limitations: No day 14 peak-response samples were available, so repertoires were characterized only after the peak T cell response. Reportedly, almost half of the unique spike-specific TCRs recognized epitopes lying outside the regions that are mutated in the B.1.351 and B.1.1.7 variants. Only five or six AZD1222 recipients were SARS-CoV-2 seropositive at baseline, limiting conclusions about previously exposed vaccinees. CD4 TCRs associated with the vaccine covered the entire spike protein, and the dominant responses were in regions 160-218 and 743-854. Participants were mostly white British, with more females than males. The authors suggested clonal diversity may have been underestimated. A significant rise in spike-specific TCR breadth and depth was observed after two AZD1222 doses relative to day 0 and relative to MenACWY recipients. The 56-69-year group was small, and its depth increase did not reach significance, likely because of low power.

Measured from the cysteine to the phenylalanine, the CDR3 is 16 residues long. The DNA shown is the 48-base CDR3, in frame from base 1. V is reduced by 1 base and J by 0 bases, leaving a spacing of 10 bases between them. The CDR1 and CDR2 encoded by the germline V gene (reference sequence) are LGHDT and YNNKEL. The chain was built from TRBV3-1 (or the pseudogene TRBV3-2) and TRBJ1-3; the D gene remains uncertain. The sample consisted of peripheral blood, taken 28 days after the second AZD1222 dose. The source is an adult who received the AZD1222 COVID-19 vaccine. The nucleotide sequence reads TGTGCCAGCAGCCAAGCAAGGCGGGGCTCTGGAAACACCATATATTTT. Translated, this is CASSQARRGSGNTIYF.